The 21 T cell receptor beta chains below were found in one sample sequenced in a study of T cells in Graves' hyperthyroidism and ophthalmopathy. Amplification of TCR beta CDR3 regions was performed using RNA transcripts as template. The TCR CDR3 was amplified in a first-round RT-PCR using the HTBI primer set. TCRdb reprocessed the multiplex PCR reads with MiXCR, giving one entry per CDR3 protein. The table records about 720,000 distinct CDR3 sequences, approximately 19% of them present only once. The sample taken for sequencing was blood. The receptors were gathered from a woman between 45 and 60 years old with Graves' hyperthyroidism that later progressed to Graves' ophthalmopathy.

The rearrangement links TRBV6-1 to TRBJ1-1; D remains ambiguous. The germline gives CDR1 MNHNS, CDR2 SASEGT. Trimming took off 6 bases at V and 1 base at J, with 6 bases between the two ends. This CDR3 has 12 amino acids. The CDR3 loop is CASRPWNTEAFF. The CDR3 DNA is TGTGCCAGCAGGCCTTGGAACACTGAAGCTTTCTTT.

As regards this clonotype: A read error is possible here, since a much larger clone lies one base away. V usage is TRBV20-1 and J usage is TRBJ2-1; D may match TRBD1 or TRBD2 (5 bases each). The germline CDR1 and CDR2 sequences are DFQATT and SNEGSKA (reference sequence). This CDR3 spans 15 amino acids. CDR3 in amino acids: CSARAASSGLNGQFF. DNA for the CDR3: TGCAGTGCTCGCGCCGCTAGTTCGGGGCTCAATGGGCAGTTCTTC.

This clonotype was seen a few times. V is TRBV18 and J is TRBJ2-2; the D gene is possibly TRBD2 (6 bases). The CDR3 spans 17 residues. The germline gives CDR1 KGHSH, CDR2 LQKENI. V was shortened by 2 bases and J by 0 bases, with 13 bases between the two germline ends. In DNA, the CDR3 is TGTGCCAGCTCACCAAAGACGGGAGACCCGAACACCGGGGAGCTGTTTTTT. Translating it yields CASSPKTGDPNTGELFF.

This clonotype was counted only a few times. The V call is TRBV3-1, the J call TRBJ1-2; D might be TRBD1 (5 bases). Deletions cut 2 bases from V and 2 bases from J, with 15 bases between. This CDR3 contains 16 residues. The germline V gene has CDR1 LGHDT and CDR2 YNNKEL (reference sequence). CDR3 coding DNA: TGTGCCAGCAGCCAATGGGGACTAGGAAAAAACTATGGCTACACCTTC. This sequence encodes CASSQWGLGKNYGYTF. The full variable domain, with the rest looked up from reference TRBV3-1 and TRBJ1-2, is DTAVSQTPKYLVTQMGNDKSIKCEQNLGHDTMYWYKQDSKKFLKIMFSYNNKELIINETVPNRFSPKSPDKAHLNLHINSLELGDSAVYFCASSQWGLGKNYGYTFGSGTRLTVV.

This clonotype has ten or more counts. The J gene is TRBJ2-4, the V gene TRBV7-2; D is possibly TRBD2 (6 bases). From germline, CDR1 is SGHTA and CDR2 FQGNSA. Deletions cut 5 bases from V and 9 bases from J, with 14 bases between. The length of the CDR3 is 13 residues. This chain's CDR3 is CASSPGDGVIQYF. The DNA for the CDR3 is TGTGCCAGCAGCCCGGGGGACGGTGTCATTCAGTACTTC.

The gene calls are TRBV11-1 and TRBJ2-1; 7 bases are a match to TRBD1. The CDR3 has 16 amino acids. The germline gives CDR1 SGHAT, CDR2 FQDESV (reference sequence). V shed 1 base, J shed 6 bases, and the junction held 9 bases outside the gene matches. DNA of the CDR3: TGTGCCAGCAGCTTAGTAAAGGGACAGAAGCTCAATGAGCAGTTCTTC. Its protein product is CASSLVKGQKLNEQFF. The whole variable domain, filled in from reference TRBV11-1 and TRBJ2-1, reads EAEVAQSPRYKITEKSQAVAFWCDPISGHATLYWYRQILGQGPELLVQFQDESVVDDSQLPKDRFSAERLKGVDSTLKIQPAELGDSAMYLCASSLVKGQKLNEQFFGPGTRLTVL.

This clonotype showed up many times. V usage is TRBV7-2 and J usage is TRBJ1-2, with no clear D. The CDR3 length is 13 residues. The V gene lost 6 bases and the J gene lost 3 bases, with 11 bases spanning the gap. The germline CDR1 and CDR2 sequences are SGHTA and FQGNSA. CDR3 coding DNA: TGTGCCAGCAGGCCTACCCCTGACTATGGCTACACCTTC. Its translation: CASRPTPDYGYTF.

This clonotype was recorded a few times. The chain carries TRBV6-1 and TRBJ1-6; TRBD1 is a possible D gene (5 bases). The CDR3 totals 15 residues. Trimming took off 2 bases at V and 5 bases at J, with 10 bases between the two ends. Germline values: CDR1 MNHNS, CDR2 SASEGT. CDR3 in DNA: TGTGCCAGCAGTGAATCGGGACTGAATAATTCACCCCTCCACTTT. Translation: CASSESGLNNSPLHF.

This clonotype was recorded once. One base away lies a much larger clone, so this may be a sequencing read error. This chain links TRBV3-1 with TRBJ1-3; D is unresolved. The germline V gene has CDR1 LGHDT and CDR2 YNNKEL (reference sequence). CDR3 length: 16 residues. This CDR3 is CASSQDLALVGTTIYF. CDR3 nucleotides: TGTGCCAGCAGCCAAGATCTCGCTCTAGTTGGAACCACCATATATTTT.

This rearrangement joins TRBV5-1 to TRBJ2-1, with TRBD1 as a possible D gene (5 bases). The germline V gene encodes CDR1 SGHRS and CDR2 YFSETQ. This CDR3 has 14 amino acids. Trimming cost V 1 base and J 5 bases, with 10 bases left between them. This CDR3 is CASSLQTENNEQFF. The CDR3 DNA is TGCGCCAGCAGCTTGCAGACAGAAAACAATGAGCAGTTCTTC.

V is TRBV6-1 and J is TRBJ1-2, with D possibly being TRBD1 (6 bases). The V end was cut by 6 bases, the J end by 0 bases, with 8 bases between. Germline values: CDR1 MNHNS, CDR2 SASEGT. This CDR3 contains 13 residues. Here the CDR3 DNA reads TGTGCCAGCAGGGACAGCGCTAACTATGGCTACACCTTC. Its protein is CASRDSANYGYTF.

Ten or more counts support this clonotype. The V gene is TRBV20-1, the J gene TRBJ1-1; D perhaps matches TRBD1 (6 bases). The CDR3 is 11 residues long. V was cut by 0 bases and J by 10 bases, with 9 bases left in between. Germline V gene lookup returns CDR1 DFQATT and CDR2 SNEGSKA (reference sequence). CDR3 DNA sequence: TGCAGTGCTAGAGAGAAGGGGGGAGCTTTCTTT. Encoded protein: CSAREKGGAFF.

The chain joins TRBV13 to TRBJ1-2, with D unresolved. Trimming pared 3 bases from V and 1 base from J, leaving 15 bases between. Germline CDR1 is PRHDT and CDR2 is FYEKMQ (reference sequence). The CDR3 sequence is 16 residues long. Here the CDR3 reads CASSFQGSGFNYGYTF. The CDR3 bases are TGTGCCAGCAGCTTCCAAGGTTCAGGATTTAACTATGGCTACACCTTC.

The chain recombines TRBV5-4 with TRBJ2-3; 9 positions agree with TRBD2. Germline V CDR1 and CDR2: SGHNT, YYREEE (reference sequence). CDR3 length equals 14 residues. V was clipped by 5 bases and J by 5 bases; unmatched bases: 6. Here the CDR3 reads CASSSQAGGDTQYF. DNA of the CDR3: TGTGCCAGCAGTTCTCAAGCGGGGGGAGATACGCAGTATTTT.

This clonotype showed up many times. The CDR3 region has the DNA TGCGCCAGCAGTGAGACCCTCGATATTGAGCAGTACTTC. It codes for CASSETLDIEQYF. The chain employs TRBV10-1 and TRBJ2-7; D is ambiguous. The CDR3 covers 13 residues. Per germline, CDR1 WNHNN and CDR2 SYGVQD (reference sequence). Trimming removed 2 bases at V and 7 bases at J, with 12 bases between.

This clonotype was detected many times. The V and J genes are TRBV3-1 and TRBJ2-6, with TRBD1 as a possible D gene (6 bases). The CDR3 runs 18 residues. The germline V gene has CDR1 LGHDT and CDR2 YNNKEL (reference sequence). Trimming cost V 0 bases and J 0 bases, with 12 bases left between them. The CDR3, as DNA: TGTGCCAGCAGCCAAGAAGGCAGGGGAATCTCTGGGGCCAACGTCCTGACTTTC. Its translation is CASSQEGRGISGANVLTF. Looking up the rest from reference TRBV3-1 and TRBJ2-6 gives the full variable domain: DTAVSQTPKYLVTQMGNDKSIKCEQNLGHDTMYWYKQDSKKFLKIMFSYNNKELIINETVPNRFSPKSPDKAHLNLHINSLELGDSAVYFCASSQEGRGISGANVLTFGAGSRLTVL.

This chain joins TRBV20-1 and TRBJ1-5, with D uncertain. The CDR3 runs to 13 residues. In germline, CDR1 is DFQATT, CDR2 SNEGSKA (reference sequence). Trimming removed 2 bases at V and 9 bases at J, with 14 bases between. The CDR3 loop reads CSARPDPSGPQHF. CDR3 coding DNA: TGCAGTGCTAGACCCGACCCTTCAGGGCCCCAGCATTTT.

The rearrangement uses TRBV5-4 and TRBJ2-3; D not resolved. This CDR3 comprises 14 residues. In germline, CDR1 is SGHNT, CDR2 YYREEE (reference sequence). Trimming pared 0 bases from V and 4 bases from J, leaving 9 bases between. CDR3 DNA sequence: TGTGCCAGCAGCTTGGGTCCCGACGCAGATACGCAGTATTTT. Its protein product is CASSLGPDADTQYF.

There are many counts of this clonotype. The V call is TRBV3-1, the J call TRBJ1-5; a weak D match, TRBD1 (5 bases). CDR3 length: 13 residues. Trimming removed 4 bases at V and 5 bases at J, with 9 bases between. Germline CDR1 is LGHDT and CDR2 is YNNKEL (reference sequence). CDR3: CASSRDRYQPQHF. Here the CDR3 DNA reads TGTGCCAGCAGCCGAGACAGATATCAGCCCCAGCATTTT.

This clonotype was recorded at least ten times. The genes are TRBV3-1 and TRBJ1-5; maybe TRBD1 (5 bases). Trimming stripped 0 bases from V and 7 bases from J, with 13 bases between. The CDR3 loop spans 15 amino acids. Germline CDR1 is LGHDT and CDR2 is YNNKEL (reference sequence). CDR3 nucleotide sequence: TGTGCCAGCAGCCAAGAATTGGGGGGTCGACAGCCCCAGCATTTT. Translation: CASSQELGGRQPQHF.

CDR3 protein: CASSSPDSQNYGYTF. The CDR3 DNA sequence: TGTGCCAGCAGCAGCCCTGACAGTCAGAATTATGGCTACACCTTC. This chain links TRBV4-2 with TRBJ1-2; TRBD1 is a possible D gene (5 bases). The CDR3 contains 15 residues. CDR1 and CDR2 (germline): LGHNA, YNFKEQ. Trimming cost V 5 bases and J 5 bases, with 18 bases left between them.